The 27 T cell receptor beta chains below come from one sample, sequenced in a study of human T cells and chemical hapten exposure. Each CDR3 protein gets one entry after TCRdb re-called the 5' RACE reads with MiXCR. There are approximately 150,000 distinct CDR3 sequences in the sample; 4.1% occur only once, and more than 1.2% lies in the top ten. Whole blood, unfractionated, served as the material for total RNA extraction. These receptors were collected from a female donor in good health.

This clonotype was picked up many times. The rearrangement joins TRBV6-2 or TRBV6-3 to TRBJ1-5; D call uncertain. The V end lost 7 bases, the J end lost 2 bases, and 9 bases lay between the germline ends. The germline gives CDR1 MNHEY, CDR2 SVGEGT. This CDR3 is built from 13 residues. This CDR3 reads CASIGRGNQPQHF. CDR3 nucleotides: TGTGCCAGCATTGGACGAGGCAATCAGCCCCAGCATTTT.

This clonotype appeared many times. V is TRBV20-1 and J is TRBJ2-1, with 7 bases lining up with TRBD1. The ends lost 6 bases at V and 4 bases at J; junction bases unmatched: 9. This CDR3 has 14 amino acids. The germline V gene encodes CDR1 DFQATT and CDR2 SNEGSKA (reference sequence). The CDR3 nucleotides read TGCAGTGCCCCACCGGGACAGCTGTACAATGAGCAGTTCTTC. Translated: CSAPPGQLYNEQFF.

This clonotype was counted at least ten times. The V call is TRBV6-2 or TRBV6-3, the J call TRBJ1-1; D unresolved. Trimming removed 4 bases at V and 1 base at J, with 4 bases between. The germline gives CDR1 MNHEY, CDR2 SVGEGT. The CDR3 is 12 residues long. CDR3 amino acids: CASSWANTEAFF. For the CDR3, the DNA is TGTGCCAGCAGTTGGGCGAACACTGAAGCTTTCTTT.

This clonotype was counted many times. The CDR3 sequence: CASSPLGTRYTDTQYF. For the CDR3, the DNA is TGTGCCAGCTCACCGCTGGGGACACGTTACACAGATACGCAGTATTTT. J is TRBJ2-3 and V is TRBV18; D is possibly TRBD1 (6 bases). Looked up from germline, CDR1 is KGHSH and CDR2 is LQKENI. Deletions cut 3 bases from V and 2 bases from J, with 15 bases between. The CDR3 runs 16 residues.

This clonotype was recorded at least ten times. The DNA for the CDR3 is TGTGCCAGTTCAACGGGGGGGGAGCAGTACTTC. It codes for CASSTGGEQYF. The chain recombines TRBV9 with TRBJ2-7, with 8 bases that match TRBD2. This CDR3 contains 11 residues. Trimming cost V 8 bases and J 7 bases; bases outside gene matches: 5. Germline CDR1 reads SGDLS; CDR2 reads YYNGEE.

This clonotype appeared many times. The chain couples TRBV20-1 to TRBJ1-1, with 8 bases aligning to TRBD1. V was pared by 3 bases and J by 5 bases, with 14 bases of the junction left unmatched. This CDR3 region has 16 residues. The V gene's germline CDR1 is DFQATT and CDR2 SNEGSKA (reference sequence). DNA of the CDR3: TGCAGTGCTAGGGATCCCGGGACAGGTACGGGGACTGAAGCTTTCTTT. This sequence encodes CSARDPGTGTGTEAFF.

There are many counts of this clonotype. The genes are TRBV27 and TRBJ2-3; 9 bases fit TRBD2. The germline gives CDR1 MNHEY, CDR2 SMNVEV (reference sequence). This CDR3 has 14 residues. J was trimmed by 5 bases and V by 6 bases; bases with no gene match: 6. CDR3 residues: CASSVGLARDTQYF. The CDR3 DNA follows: TGTGCCAGCAGCGTAGGACTAGCGAGAGATACGCAGTATTTT.

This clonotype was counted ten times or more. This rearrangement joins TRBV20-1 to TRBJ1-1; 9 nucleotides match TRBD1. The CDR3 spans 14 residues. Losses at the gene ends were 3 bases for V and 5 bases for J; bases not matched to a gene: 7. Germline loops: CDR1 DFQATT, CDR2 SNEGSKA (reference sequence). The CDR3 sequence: CSARKQGAVTEAFF. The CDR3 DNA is TGCAGTGCTAGGAAACAGGGGGCGGTAACTGAAGCTTTCTTT.

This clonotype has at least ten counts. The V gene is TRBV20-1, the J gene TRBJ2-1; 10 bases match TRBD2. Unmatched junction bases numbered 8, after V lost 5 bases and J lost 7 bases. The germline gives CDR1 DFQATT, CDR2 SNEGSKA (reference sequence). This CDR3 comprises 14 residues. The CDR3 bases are TGCAGTGCTCCCACCGGGACTAGCGAGAATGAGCAGTTCTTC. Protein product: CSAPTGTSENEQFF.

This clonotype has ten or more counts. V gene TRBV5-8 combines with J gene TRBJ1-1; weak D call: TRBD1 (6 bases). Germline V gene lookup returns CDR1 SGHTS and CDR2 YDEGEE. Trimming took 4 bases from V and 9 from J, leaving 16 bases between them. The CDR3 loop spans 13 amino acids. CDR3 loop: CASSRTGLGKAFF. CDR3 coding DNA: TGTGCCAGCAGCCGTACAGGGTTGGGCAAAGCTTTCTTT.

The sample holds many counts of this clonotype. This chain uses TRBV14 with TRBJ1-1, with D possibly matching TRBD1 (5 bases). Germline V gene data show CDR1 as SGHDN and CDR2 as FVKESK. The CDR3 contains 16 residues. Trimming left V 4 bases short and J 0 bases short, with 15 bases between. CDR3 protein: CASSPIFGGLNTEAFF. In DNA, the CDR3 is TGTGCCAGCAGCCCGATCTTCGGGGGACTGAACACTGAAGCTTTCTTT.

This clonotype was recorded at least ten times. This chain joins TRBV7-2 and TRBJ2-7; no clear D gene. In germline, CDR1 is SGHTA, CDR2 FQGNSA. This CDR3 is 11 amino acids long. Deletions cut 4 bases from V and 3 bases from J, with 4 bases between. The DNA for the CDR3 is TGTGCCAGCAGCTCCTACTACGAGCAGTACTTC. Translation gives CASSSYYEQYF.

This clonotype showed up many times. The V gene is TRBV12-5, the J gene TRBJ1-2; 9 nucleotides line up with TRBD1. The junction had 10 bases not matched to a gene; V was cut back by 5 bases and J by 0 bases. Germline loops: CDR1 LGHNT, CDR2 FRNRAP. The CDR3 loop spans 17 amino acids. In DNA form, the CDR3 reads TGTGCTAGTGGTCTCGACAGGGGGATCTGGGCTAACTATGGCTACACCTTC. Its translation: CASGLDRGIWANYGYTF.

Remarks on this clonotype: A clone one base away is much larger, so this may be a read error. CDR3 amino acids: CASSRPGTGTDEQYF. CDR3 nucleotide sequence: TGTGCCAGCAGCCGTCCCGGGACAGGGACTGACGAGCAGTACTTC. The chain employs TRBV11-2 and TRBJ2-7; 9 bases align to TRBD1. Germline-derived CDR1 and CDR2 are SGHAT and FQNNGV. The CDR3 loop spans 15 amino acids. V lost 5 bases to trimming and J lost 5 bases; unmatched junction nucleotides: 10.

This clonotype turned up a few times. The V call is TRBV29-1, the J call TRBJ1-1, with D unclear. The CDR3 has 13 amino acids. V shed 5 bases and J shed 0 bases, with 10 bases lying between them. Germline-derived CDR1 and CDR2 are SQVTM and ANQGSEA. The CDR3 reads CSVLKSLNTEAFF. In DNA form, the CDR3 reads TGCAGCGTTCTGAAGAGTTTGAACACTGAAGCTTTCTTT. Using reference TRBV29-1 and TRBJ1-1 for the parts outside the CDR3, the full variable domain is SAVISQKPSRDICQRGTSLTIQCQVDSQVTMMFWYRQQPGQSLTLIATANQGSEATYESGFVIDKFPISRPNLTFSTLTVSNMSPEDSSIYLCSVLKSLNTEAFFGQGTRLTVV.

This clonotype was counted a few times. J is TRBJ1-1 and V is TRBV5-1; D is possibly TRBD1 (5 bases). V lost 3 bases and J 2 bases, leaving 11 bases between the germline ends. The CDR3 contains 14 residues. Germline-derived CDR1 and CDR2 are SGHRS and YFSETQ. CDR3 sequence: CASSSQGVNTEAFF. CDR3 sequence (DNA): TGCGCCAGCAGCTCTCAGGGAGTTAACACTGAAGCTTTCTTT.

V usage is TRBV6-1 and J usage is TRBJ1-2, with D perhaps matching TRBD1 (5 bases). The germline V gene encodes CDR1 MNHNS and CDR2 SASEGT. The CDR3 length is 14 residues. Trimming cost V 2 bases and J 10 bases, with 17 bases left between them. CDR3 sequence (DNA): TGTGCCAGCAGTGAATTTAGCAGGGCTCAGGACTACACCTTC. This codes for CASSEFSRAQDYTF.

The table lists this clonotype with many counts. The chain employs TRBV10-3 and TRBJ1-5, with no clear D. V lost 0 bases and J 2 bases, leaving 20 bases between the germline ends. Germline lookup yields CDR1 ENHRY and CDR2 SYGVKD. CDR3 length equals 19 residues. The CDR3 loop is CAISESILGKDPGNQPQHF. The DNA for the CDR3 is TGTGCCATCAGTGAGTCGATCTTGGGCAAGGACCCCGGCAATCAGCCCCAGCATTTT.

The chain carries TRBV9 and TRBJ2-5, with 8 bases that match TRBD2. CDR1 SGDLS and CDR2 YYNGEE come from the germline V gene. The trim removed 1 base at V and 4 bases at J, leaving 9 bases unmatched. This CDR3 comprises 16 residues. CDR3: CASSVTWAGGGETQYF. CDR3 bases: TGTGCCAGCAGCGTAACCTGGGCGGGGGGCGGAGAGACCCAGTACTTC.

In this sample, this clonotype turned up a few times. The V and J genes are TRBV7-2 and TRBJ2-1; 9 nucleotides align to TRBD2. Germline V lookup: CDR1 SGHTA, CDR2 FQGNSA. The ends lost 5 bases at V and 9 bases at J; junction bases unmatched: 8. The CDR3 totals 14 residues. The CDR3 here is CASSNGRAGGEQFF. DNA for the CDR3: TGTGCCAGCAGCAATGGACGAGCGGGGGGTGAGCAGTTCTTC. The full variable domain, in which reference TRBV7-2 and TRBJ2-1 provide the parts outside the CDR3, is GAGVSQSPSNKVTEKGKDVELRCDPISGHTALYWYRQSLGQGLEFLIYFQGNSAPDKSGLPSDRFSAERTGGSVSTLTIQRTQQEDSAVYLCASSNGRAGGEQFFGPGTRLTVL.

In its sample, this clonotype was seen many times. The CDR3 is CASSPGQENTEAFF. The CDR3 DNA follows: TGTGCCAGCAGTCCGGGACAGGAGAACACTGAAGCTTTCTTT. V gene TRBV28 combines with J gene TRBJ1-1; the match to TRBD1 covers 8 bases. V was pared by 5 bases and J by 1 base, with 3 bases of the junction left unmatched. The CDR3 spans 14 residues. The germline V gene encodes CDR1 MDHEN and CDR2 SYDVKM.

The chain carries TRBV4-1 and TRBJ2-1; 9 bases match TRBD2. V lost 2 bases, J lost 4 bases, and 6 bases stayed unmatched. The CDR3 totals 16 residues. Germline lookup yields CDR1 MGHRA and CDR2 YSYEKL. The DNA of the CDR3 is TGCGCCAGCAGCCAAAACCTAGCGGGGTCTTACAATGAGCAGTTCTTC. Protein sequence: CASSQNLAGSYNEQFF.

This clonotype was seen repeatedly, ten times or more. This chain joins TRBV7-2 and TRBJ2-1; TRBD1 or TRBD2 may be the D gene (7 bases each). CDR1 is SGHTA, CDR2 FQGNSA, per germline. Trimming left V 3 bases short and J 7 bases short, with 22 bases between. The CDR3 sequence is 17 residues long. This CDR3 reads CASSLSGNQGGRNEQFF. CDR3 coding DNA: TGTGCCAGCAGCTTGTCGGGGAACCAGGGGGGGAGGAATGAGCAGTTCTTC.

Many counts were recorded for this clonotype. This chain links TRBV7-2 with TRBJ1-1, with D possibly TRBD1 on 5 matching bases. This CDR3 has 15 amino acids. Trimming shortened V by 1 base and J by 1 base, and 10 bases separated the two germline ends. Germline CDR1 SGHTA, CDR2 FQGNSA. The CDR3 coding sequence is TGTGCCAGCAGCTTAGTCAGGGCGGGGAACACTGAAGCTTTCTTT. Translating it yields CASSLVRAGNTEAFF.

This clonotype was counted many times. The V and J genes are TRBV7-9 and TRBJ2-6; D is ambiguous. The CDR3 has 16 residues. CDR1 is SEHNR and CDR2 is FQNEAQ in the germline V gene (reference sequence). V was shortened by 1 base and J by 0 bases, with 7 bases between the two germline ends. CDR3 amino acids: CASSLGQTSGANVLTF. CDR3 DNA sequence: TGTGCCAGCAGCTTAGGTCAGACCTCTGGGGCCAACGTCCTGACTTTC.

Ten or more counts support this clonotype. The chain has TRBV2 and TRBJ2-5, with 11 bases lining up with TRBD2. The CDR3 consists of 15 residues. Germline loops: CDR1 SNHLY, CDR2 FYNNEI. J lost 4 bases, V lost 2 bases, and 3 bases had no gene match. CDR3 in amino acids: CASSELAGGPETQYF. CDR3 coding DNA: TGTGCCAGCAGTGAACTAGCGGGGGGCCCAGAGACCCAGTACTTC.

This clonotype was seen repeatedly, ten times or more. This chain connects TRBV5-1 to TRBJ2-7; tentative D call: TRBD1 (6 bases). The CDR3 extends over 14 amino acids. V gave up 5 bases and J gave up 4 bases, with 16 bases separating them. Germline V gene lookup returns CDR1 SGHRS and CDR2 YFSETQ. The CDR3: CASRTNPRGYEQYF. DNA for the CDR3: TGCGCCAGCAGAACTAACCCCAGGGGTTACGAGCAGTACTTC. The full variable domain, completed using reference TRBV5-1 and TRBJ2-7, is KAGVTQTPRYLIKTRGQQVTLSCSPISGHRSVSWYQQTPGQGLQFLFEYFSETQRNKGNFPGRFSGRQFSNSRSEMNVSTLELGDSALYLCASRTNPRGYEQYFGPGTRLTVT.